The 13 T cell receptor beta chains reported below all come from one sample, sequenced in a study of shared clonotypes between healthy human individuals. Assay: immunoSEQ multiplex PCR; the TCRdb copy retains only in-frame clones and omits some. This repertoire shows about 230,000 clones, 50% to 80% found once; its top ten account for 11%. Material: memory CD4+ T cells sorted from blood. Subset: CD45RA-negative fraction. The receptors were sampled from a young man in good health.

The chain recombines TRBV4-2 with TRBJ2-7, with D unclear. Germline assignment: CDR1 LGHNA and CDR2 YNFKEQ. The CDR3 covers 15 residues. Trimming removed 0 bases at V and 3 bases at J, with 12 bases between. The CDR3 spells CASSQDRTDDYEQYF. The DNA for the CDR3 is TGTGCCAGCAGCCAAGACAGGACGGACGACTACGAGCAGTACTTC.

The chain joins TRBV7-9 to TRBJ2-5, with 9 bases that match TRBD1. This CDR3 is 15 amino acids long. Trimming at V came to 1 base and at J to 4 bases, leaving 4 bases not matched to a gene. In germline, CDR1 is SEHNR, CDR2 FQNEAQ (reference sequence). CDR3 in amino acids: CASSLVTGGTETQYF. Here the CDR3 DNA reads TGTGCCAGCAGCTTAGTGACAGGGGGGACAGAGACCCAGTACTTC.

This clone rates as medium-sized. The V and J genes are TRBV4-1 and TRBJ1-5; TRBD1 aligns across 7 bases. Trimming at V came to 2 bases and at J to 3 bases, leaving 10 bases not matched to a gene. Germline V gives CDR1 MGHRA, CDR2 YSYEKL. This CDR3 has 17 residues. CDR3 sequence: CASSQPLRDSSNQPQHF. DNA for the CDR3: TGCGCCAGCAGCCAACCGCTCCGGGACAGCTCCAATCAGCCCCAGCATTTT.

J is TRBJ2-6 and V is TRBV19; possible D gene TRBD1, 6 bases. The CDR3 totals 17 residues. Looked up from germline, CDR1 is LNHDA and CDR2 is SQIVND (reference sequence). The V end was cut by 3 bases, the J end by 4 bases, with 16 bases between. The CDR3 sequence is CASSMIPSGAGANVLTF. In nucleotides, the CDR3 is TGTGCCAGTAGTATGATCCCCTCAGGGGCCGGGGCCAACGTCCTGACTTTC.

This rearrangement joins TRBV5-1 to TRBJ2-2, with D possibly matching TRBD1 (6 bases). Deletions cut 3 bases from V and 5 bases from J, with 11 bases between. From germline, CDR1 is SGHRS and CDR2 YFSETQ. CDR3 size: 14 residues. The CDR3, as DNA: TGCGCCAGCAGCTCAACAGGGAGTACCGGGGAGCTGTTTTTT. This gives the protein CASSSTGSTGELFF.

V is TRBV6-5 and J is TRBJ2-5; 7 nucleotides agree with TRBD1. V shed 2 bases and J 4 bases; nucleotides not matched to a gene: 7. CDR3 length equals 15 residues. The germline V gene encodes CDR1 MNHEY and CDR2 SVGAGI. CDR3 amino acids: CASSYRPGQLETQYF. CDR3 DNA: TGTGCCAGCAGTTACCGGCCGGGACAGTTAGAGACCCAGTACTTC.

This clone was detected once. The CDR3: CASSLEGSDTQYF. In nucleotides, the CDR3 is TGCGCCAGCAGCTTGGAGGGTTCGGATACGCAGTATTTT. The chain links TRBV5-1 to TRBJ2-3; D unresolved. With 0 bases removed from V and 6 bases from J, the gap between germline ends came to 8 bases. The CDR3 sequence is 13 residues long. Per the germline V gene, CDR1 is SGHRS and CDR2 is YFSETQ.

Concerning this clone itself: Its ends do not fully match the called genes, so a read error is possible. The chain employs TRBV7-7 and TRBJ2-1; 8 positions agree with TRBD2. The germline V gene encodes CDR1 SSHAT and CDR2 FNYEAQ (reference sequence). This CDR3 is built from 13 residues. CDR3: CASSAGGVNEQFF. The CDR3 DNA reads as TGTGCTAGCAGCGCCGGGGGGGTCAATGAGCAGTTCTTC.

The rearrangement joins TRBV5-4 to TRBJ2-2, with D unclear. Per germline, CDR1 SGHNT and CDR2 YYREEE (reference sequence). This CDR3 region has 15 residues. V was pared by 0 bases and J by 0 bases, with 6 bases between. CDR3 amino acids: CASSLAGPNTGELFF. The CDR3 DNA reads as TGTGCCAGCAGCTTGGCAGGCCCGAACACCGGGGAGCTGTTTTTT.

A note on this clone: Given a much more abundant clone one base away, this may be a read error. Distinct nucleotide sequences in the sample also encode this CDR3. The V call is TRBV2, the J call TRBJ2-5; 9 bases fit TRBD1. The V segment lost 6 bases and the J segment 5 bases; nucleotides outside the gene matches: 1. There are 12 residues in the CDR3. Germline CDR1 and CDR2: SNHLY and FYNNEI. Here the CDR3 reads CASRDRGETQYF. For the CDR3, the DNA is TGTGCCAGCAGGGACAGGGGCGAGACCCAGTACTTC. Variable domain in full (rest from reference TRBV2 and TRBJ2-5): EPEVTQTPSHQVTQMGQEVILRCVPISNHLYFYWYRQILGQKVEFLVSFYNNEISEKSEIFDDQFSVERPDGSNFTLKIRSTKLEDSAMYFCASRDRGETQYFGPGTRLLVL.

The chain links TRBV19 to TRBJ1-4; D unclear. The germline V gene has CDR1 LNHDA and CDR2 SQIVND (reference sequence). CDR3 length: 14 amino acids. Trimming cost V 6 bases and J 0 bases, with 8 bases left between them. CDR3 loop: CASRFLATNEKLFF. The CDR3 DNA sequence: TGTGCCAGTAGGTTCCTCGCAACTAATGAAAAACTGTTTTTT.

The V and J genes are TRBV5-6 and TRBJ2-1; 9 bases map to TRBD1. After removal of 1 base from V and 10 bases from J, the junction contained 9 bases not matched to a gene. Germline assignment: CDR1 SGHDT and CDR2 YYEEEE. The CDR3 has 15 residues. The DNA for the CDR3 is TGTGCCAGCAGCTTGTCGGGACAGGGAATCGGAGAGCAGTTCTTC. Its protein is CASSLSGQGIGEQFF.

In this sample, this clone turned up many times. The V and J genes are TRBV18 and TRBJ1-5; the D gene is possibly TRBD1 (6 bases). This CDR3 has 15 amino acids. CDR1 is KGHSH and CDR2 is LQKENI in the germline V gene. The V gene lost 3 bases and the J gene lost 6 bases, with 15 bases spanning the gap. The CDR3 protein is CASSPTPQGVQPQHF. CDR3 bases: TGTGCCAGCTCACCTACGCCACAGGGAGTTCAGCCCCAGCATTTT.